What follows are 17 T cell receptor beta chains derived from one specimen sequenced in a study of OX40 agonist ivuxolimab in advanced cancers. Some clones are missing from TCRdb's copy, which holds only in-frame ones; the method was immunoSEQ multiplex PCR. The table includes about 50,000 clones, approximately 80% detected once. The sample was CD4+ or CD8+ T cells sorted from blood, taken in a trial of the OX40 agonist ivuxolimab. These TCRs come from an adult with an advanced solid tumor such as melanoma, head and neck, liver or kidney cancer.

The genes are TRBV28 and TRBJ2-7; the D is unclear. The ends were cut back, 7 bases at V and 2 bases at J, with 9 bases in the middle. Germline V gene lookup returns CDR1 MDHEN and CDR2 SYDVKM. The CDR3 is made up of 12 amino acids. The CDR3 protein is CASTKYAYEQYF. In nucleotides, the CDR3 is TGTGCCAGCACCAAATACGCCTACGAGCAGTACTTC.

This chain connects TRBV27 to TRBJ2-1, with 10 bases lining up with TRBD2. CDR3 length: 15 amino acids. The ends lost 5 bases at V and 7 bases at J; junction bases unmatched: 8. Germline V lookup: CDR1 MNHEY, CDR2 SMNVEV (reference sequence). In DNA, the CDR3 is TGTGCCAGCAGTGCCCCTAGCGGGAGTAGTAATGAGCAGTTCTTC. This sequence encodes CASSAPSGSSNEQFF.

This clone was detected a few times. The V call is TRBV4-1, the J call TRBJ2-7; weak D call: TRBD1 (5 bases). Germline V CDR1 and CDR2: MGHRA, YSYEKL. CDR3 size: 14 residues. V dropped 4 bases and J dropped 1 base, with 11 bases sitting between them. In DNA form, the CDR3 reads TGCGCCAGCAGCCTCGACAGAGGTTCCTACGAGCAGTACTTC. It yields the protein CASSLDRGSYEQYF.

The chain combines TRBV7-9 with TRBJ2-1; D is possibly TRBD1 (6 bases). The V and J ends lost 0 bases and 7 bases respectively, with 13 bases between them. Germline lookup yields CDR1 SEHNR and CDR2 FQNEAQ (reference sequence). This CDR3 comprises 15 residues. The CDR3 loop reads CASSLAQGVSNEQFF. The CDR3 DNA is TGTGCCAGCAGCTTAGCACAGGGCGTATCGAATGAGCAGTTCTTC.

This clone has only a few counts. The chain uses TRBV2 and TRBJ2-5; D tentatively reads TRBD1 or TRBD2 (5 bases each). Trimming left V 8 bases short and J 2 bases short, with 12 bases between. Germline V gene lookup returns CDR1 SNHLY and CDR2 FYNNEI. This CDR3 spans 13 amino acids. For the CDR3, the DNA is TGTGCCAGCTCTGGGGACGGACAAGAGACCCAGTACTTC. As protein: CASSGDGQETQYF.

The chain carries TRBV7-3 and TRBJ2-2, with D possibly being TRBD1 or TRBD2 (7 bases each). CDR3 size: 16 residues. The germline CDR1 and CDR2 sequences are SGHTA and FQGTGA. Between the trimmed V and J ends, which lost 5 bases and 1 base, there was a span of 14 bases. The CDR3 coding sequence is TGTGCCAGCAGCCCCTCAGGGGGGGGGAACACCGGGGAGCTGTTTTTT. It specifies CASSPSGGGNTGELFF.

This chain connects TRBV7-2 to TRBJ2-2; D not certain. The CDR3 runs 15 residues. CDR1 is SGHTA and CDR2 is FQGNSA in the germline V gene. V lost 4 bases and J 4 bases, leaving 13 bases between the germline ends. CDR3 nucleotides: TGTGCCAGCAGCTATTCCGTGATGTTCACCGGGGAGCTGTTTTTT. Translated, it gives CASSYSVMFTGELFF.

This chain connects TRBV6-1 to TRBJ1-4, with 11 positions matching TRBD1. The CDR3 contains 14 residues. Trimming cost V 7 bases and J 5 bases; bases outside gene matches: 3. Germline V gene data show CDR1 as MNHNS and CDR2 as SASEGT. CDR3 residues: CASMRDRGNEKLFF. CDR3 DNA: TGTGCCAGCATGAGGGACAGGGGGAATGAAAAACTGTTTTTT.

This chain links TRBV4-1 with TRBJ2-4; 16 nucleotides line up with TRBD2. CDR1 and CDR2 (germline): MGHRA, YSYEKL. The V gene end was trimmed by 4 bases and the J gene end by 0 bases; junction bases not matched to a gene: 3. This CDR3 region has 18 residues. This CDR3 reads CASSLGLAGGLAKNIQYF. The CDR3 DNA reads TGCGCCAGCAGCCTGGGACTAGCGGGGGGGCTAGCCAAAAACATTCAGTACTTC.

The chain joins TRBV5-4 to TRBJ2-2; tentative D call: TRBD2 (5 bases). The CDR3 is 15 amino acids. Germline V gives CDR1 SGHNT, CDR2 YYREEE (reference sequence). With 0 bases removed from V and 7 bases from J, the gap between germline ends came to 13 bases. The CDR3 coding sequence is TGTGCCAGCAGCTTGGCAAGGCAGGCGGGCGGGGAGCTGTTTTTT. This translates into CASSLARQAGGELFF.

The rearrangement joins TRBV27 to TRBJ2-7, with TRBD2 matching 8 bases. The CDR3 length is 15 residues. V shed 10 bases and J 7 bases; nucleotides not matched to a gene: 18. From germline, CDR1 is MNHEY and CDR2 SMNVEV (reference sequence). The CDR3 DNA reads TGTGCCACTGCGTGGAGGGCTAGCGGGTGGGAGGAGCAGTACTTC. Its translation is CATAWRASGWEEQYF.

The chain couples TRBV9 to TRBJ2-3; 12 nucleotides match TRBD2. The CDR3 has 14 residues. CDR1 SGDLS and CDR2 YYNGEE come from the germline V gene. V lost 7 bases to trimming and J lost 2 bases; unmatched junction nucleotides: 2. The CDR3 is CASGLAGTTDTQYF. CDR3 DNA sequence: TGTGCCAGCGGACTAGCGGGAACCACAGATACGCAGTATTTT.

This clone was found a few times. This chain joins TRBV5-4 and TRBJ1-2, with a tentative D call TRBD1 (5 bases). This CDR3 contains 14 residues. Germline V lookup: CDR1 SGHNT, CDR2 YYREEE (reference sequence). V was cut by 4 bases and J by 7 bases, with 17 bases left in between. The CDR3, as DNA: TGTGCCAGCAGCCCGGGGGACCGCGCGGGTGGCTACACCTTC. Its translation: CASSPGDRAGGYTF.

This clone was found once. The chain couples TRBV26 to TRBJ1-2. TRBV26 is assigned pseudogene status. The CDR3 totals 11 residues. CDR3 sequence reads: CASSYNYGYTF. The CDR3 region has the DNA TGTGCCAGCAGTTACAACTATGGCTACACCTTC.

This clone was detected only once. CDR3 loop: CASSLLRGQGENGYTF. The CDR3 nucleotides are TGTGCCAGCAGTTTACTCCGAGGACAGGGTGAGAATGGCTACACCTTC. The chain joins TRBV27 to TRBJ1-2; 8 nucleotides match TRBD1. The germline gives CDR1 MNHEY, CDR2 SMNVEV (reference sequence). CDR3 length: 16 residues. Trimming at V came to 2 bases and at J to 6 bases, leaving 11 bases not matched to a gene.

The V call is TRBV19, the J call TRBJ1-4, with TRBD1 identical over 9 bases. Trimming at V came to 9 bases and at J to 4 bases, leaving 15 bases not matched to a gene. Germline V gene lookup returns CDR1 LNHDA and CDR2 SQIVND (reference sequence). This CDR3 is 17 amino acids long. CDR3 DNA sequence: TGTGCCAGATCCCTCCGGGACAGGGCGGCTATTAATGAAAAACTGTTTTTT. Its protein product is CARSLRDRAAINEKLFF.

This rearrangement joins TRBV10-2 to TRBJ2-7; weak D call: TRBD1 (5 bases). CDR3 length equals 17 residues. Trimming pared 0 bases from V and 2 bases from J, leaving 17 bases between. The germline CDR1 and CDR2 sequences are WSHSY and SAAADI. CDR3: CASSESSSSDRAYEQYF. For the CDR3, the DNA is TGCGCCAGCAGTGAGTCCTCTTCAAGCGACAGAGCCTACGAGCAGTACTTC.